This is a list of T cell receptor beta chains from one sample in a study of blood T cell repertoires in COVID-19. This table comes from immunoSEQ multiplex PCR, and its TCRdb copy is limited to in-frame clones, with some not included. This sample yields over 90,000 clones, of which around 92% are seen a single time; approximately 3.5% belongs to the top ten. Sample: peripheral blood. Every receptor here comes from a woman in her fifties or sixties with acute or convalescent COVID-19. CDR3s include the opening cysteine and the closing phenylalanine or tryptophan. A D gene is named only where the DNA matches it firmly. Clone size is stated in some rows and not others, as once, few, many or a class when expanded.

cdr3_length,clone_size,v_call,d_call,j_call,cdr3_aa,cdr3_nt
14,-,TRBV18,-,TRBJ1-1,CASSPQGLGTEAFF,TGTGCCAGCTCACCACAGGGGCTGGGTACTGAAGCTTTCTTT
18,-,TRBV10-3,TRBD2,TRBJ2-1,CAIRSGTSGRAGGNEQFF,TGTGCCATCAGGTCCGGGACTAGCGGGAGGGCCGGGGGGAATGAGCAGTTCTTC
17,-,TRBV5-6,TRBD2,TRBJ2-3,CASSLGGAGGPTDTQYF,TGTGCCAGCAGCTTGGGTGGAGCGGGAGGGCCCACAGATACGCAGTATTTT
15,-,TRBV24-1,-,TRBJ2-5,CATSDPRATQETQYF,TGTGCCACCAGTGATCCCAGGGCAACCCAAGAGACCCAGTACTTC
16,-,TRBV28,-,TRBJ2-5,CASSTRTAGELETQYF,TGTGCCAGCAGTACACGGACAGCCGGAGAGTTAGAGACCCAGTACTTC
17,-,TRBV19,-,TRBJ2-1,CASSIQSGGPPYNEQFF,TGTGCCAGTAGTATCCAGTCCGGGGGGCCACCTTACAATGAGCAGTTCTTC
11,-,TRBV12-3/TRBV12-4,-,TRBJ1-4,CASSLTEKLFF,TGTGCCAGCAGTTTAACAGAAAAACTGTTTTTT
14,few,TRBV18,-,TRBJ2-5,CASSPITEQETQYF,TGTGCCAGCTCACCAATTACAGAACAAGAGACCCAGTACTTC
13,-,TRBV7-7,-,TRBJ1-1,CASSPRGGSEAFF,TGTGCTAGCAGCCCTAGGGGGGGTAGTGAAGCTTTCTTT
14,-,TRBV28,TRBD1,TRBJ1-3,CASRSTGPNYTIYF,TGTGCCAGCAGGTCGACAGGGCCCAACTACACCATATATTTT
14,-,TRBV3-1/TRBV3-2,-,TRBJ2-1,CASSPVGAAGEQFF,TGTGCCAGCAGCCCGGTTGGAGCCGCCGGTGAGCAGTTCTTC
15,-,TRBV2,-,TRBJ2-1,CASSEIGLPYNEQFF,TGTGCCAGCAGTGAAATTGGACTACCTTACAATGAGCAGTTCTTC
14,-,TRBV29-1,TRBD2,TRBJ2-2,CSVRDYANTGELFF,TGCAGCGTCCGGGACTACGCGAACACCGGGGAGCTGTTTTTT
13,once,TRBV2,-,TRBJ1-5,CASSEGRNQPQHF,TGTGCCAGCAGTGAGGGCAGAAATCAGCCCCAGCATTTT
13,-,TRBV12-3/TRBV12-4,TRBD1,TRBJ1-1,CASSLRQGAVAFF,TGTGCCAGCAGTTTACGACAGGGGGCCGTAGCTTTCTTT
14,-,TRBV5-1,TRBD1,TRBJ1-1,CASSVDRENTEAFF,TGCGCCAGCAGCGTAGACAGGGAGAACACTGAAGCTTTCTTT
17,few,TRBV5-1,-,TRBJ2-2,CASSLSGLQLNTGELFF,TGCGCCAGCAGCCTATCGGGACTCCAACTTAACACCGGGGAGCTGTTTTTT
16,-,TRBV3-1/TRBV3-2,-,TRBJ1-3,CASSQGFGGSGNTIYF,TGTGCCAGCAGCCAAGGATTCGGGGGGTCTGGAAACACCATATATTTT
14,-,TRBV5-1,TRBD1,TRBJ2-5,CASGQTGRGETQYF,TGCGCCAGTGGACAGACAGGGCGCGGAGAGACCCAGTACTTC
15,few,TRBV7-2,-,TRBJ2-7,CASSLAQSRMYEQYF,TGTGCCAGCAGCTTAGCACAGTCCCGAATGTACGAGCAGTACTTC
13,-,TRBV12-3/TRBV12-4,TRBD1,TRBJ1-2,CASSLGTGYGYTF,TGTGCCAGCAGTTTAGGGACAGGCTATGGCTACACCTTC
16,-,TRBV28,-,TRBJ2-6,CASSWADLSGANVLTF,TGTGCCAGCAGTTGGGCAGACCTCTCTGGGGCCAACGTCCTGACTTTC
16,-,TRBV19,TRBD2,TRBJ2-7,CASSLDALAGDYEQYF,TGTGCCAGTAGTCTAGATGCACTAGCGGGAGACTACGAGCAGTACTTC
16,-,TRBV28,TRBD2,TRBJ2-7,CASSSSSGRARYEQYF,TGTGCCAGCAGTTCATCAAGCGGGAGGGCTCGATACGAGCAGTACTTC
16,-,TRBV5-5,TRBD1,TRBJ2-2,CASSSDRAFVSGELFF,TGTGCCAGCAGCTCAGACAGGGCATTCGTCTCCGGGGAGCTGTTTTTT
13,-,TRBV30,TRBD1,TRBJ1-2,CAWSSDRGSGYTF,TGTGCCTGGAGTTCGGACAGGGGCAGCGGCTACACCTTC
12,medium-sized,TRBV3-1/TRBV3-2,-,TRBJ1-5,CASSQGGGPQHF,TGTGCCAGCAGCCAAGGGGGAGGCCCCCAGCATTTT
15,once,TRBV2,TRBD1,TRBJ1-2,CASSKDRDHFRGYTF,TGTGCCAGCAGCAAGGACAGGGACCATTTCCGCGGCTACACCTTC
15,few,TRBV3-1/TRBV3-2,TRBD2,TRBJ2-5,CASSQDLAAQETQYF,TGTGCCAGCAGCCAAGACCTAGCGGCCCAAGAGACCCAGTACTTC
18,-,TRBV23-1,-,TRBJ1-5,CASSQGREGAFGNQPQHF,TGCGCCAGCAGTCAGGGTAGGGAAGGGGCTTTCGGCAATCAGCCCCAGCATTTT
15,-,TRBV30,TRBD1,TRBJ2-1,CAWSVWDRGNNEQFF,TGTGCCTGGAGTGTGTGGGACAGGGGGAACAATGAGCAGTTCTTC
13,-,TRBV5-1,TRBD1,TRBJ2-1,CASFGTGDNEQFF,TGCGCCAGCTTTGGGACAGGGGACAATGAGCAGTTCTTC
13,-,TRBV28,-,TRBJ1-1,CASSLQGRTEAFF,TGTGCCAGCAGTTTACAGGGCCGCACTGAAGCTTTCTTT
19,-,TRBV4-2,TRBD2,TRBJ2-1,CASSQDEGVAGGLGDEQFF,TGTGCCAGCAGCCAAGATGAGGGAGTAGCGGGAGGTCTCGGCGATGAGCAGTTCTTC
13,-,TRBV15,-,TRBJ2-5,CATSISAQETQYF,TGTGCCACCAGCATAAGCGCCCAAGAGACCCAGTACTTC
18,-,TRBV11-3,-,TRBJ2-1,CASSLDTPNRSSYNEQFF,TGTGCCAGCAGCTTAGATACCCCAAACCGCAGCTCCTACAATGAGCAGTTCTTC
16,-,TRBV3-1/TRBV3-2,TRBD2,TRBJ2-5,CASSKGRLAHQETQYF,TGTGCCAGCAGCAAGGGGCGACTAGCCCACCAAGAGACCCAGTACTTC
15,-,TRBV6-5,-,TRBJ2-5,CASSPDLLGEETQYF,TGTGCCAGCAGTCCCGACTTATTAGGAGAGGAGACCCAGTACTTC
17,-,TRBV5-1,TRBD2,TRBJ2-1,CASSLVRLAGGLAEQFF,TGCGCCAGCAGCTTGGTTAGACTAGCGGGAGGTCTTGCTGAGCAGTTCTTC
13,-,TRBV6-5,TRBD1,TRBJ2-3,CASSTGGTDTQYF,TGTGCCAGCAGTACAGGGGGCACAGATACGCAGTATTTT
15,-,TRBV29-1,-,TRBJ2-1,CSVVMGEVEYNEQFF,TGCAGCGTTGTAATGGGGGAGGTGGAGTACAATGAGCAGTTCTTC
12,-,TRBV10-2,-,TRBJ2-1,CASRLPGLEQFF,TGCGCCAGCCGTCTCCCAGGTCTTGAGCAGTTCTTC
15,once,TRBV28,-,TRBJ1-5,CASSSSQGNNQPQHF,TGTGCCAGCAGTTCCTCTCAGGGAAACAATCAGCCCCAGCATTTT
15,-,TRBV6-2/TRBV6-3,TRBD1,TRBJ1-1,CASSYGYRGVPEAFF,TGTGCCAGCAGTTATGGGTACAGGGGGGTCCCTGAAGCTTTCTTT
15,-,TRBV5-4,TRBD2,TRBJ2-3,CASTARLASTDTQYF,TGTGCCAGCACCGCCCGACTAGCTAGCACAGATACGCAGTATTTT
13,-,TRBV28,-,TRBJ1-2,CASRLDSNYGYTF,TGTGCCAGCAGATTGGACAGTAACTATGGCTACACCTTC
13,once,TRBV12-3/TRBV12-4,-,TRBJ1-1,CASSLDLGSEAFF,TGTGCCAGCAGTTTAGATCTGGGCAGTGAAGCTTTCTTT
14,-,TRBV19,-,TRBJ1-1,CASSSGQLNTEAFF,TGTGCCAGTAGTAGCGGACAGCTGAACACTGAAGCTTTCTTT